This T cell receptor (beta chain) was recorded in a study of T-cell reconstitution after alpha-beta-depleted transplantation in children. Findings and caveats of the study: Fresh T-cell production supplied most of the T-cell counts and diversity seen one year after transplant.

Unique molecular identifiers were used to barcode this TCRbeta library. MiXCR was run by TCRdb on the PCR reads, yielding one entry per CDR3 protein. Among around 90,000 distinct CDR3 sequences listed, roughly a sixth were seen once. This clonotype showed up many times. As yet, its antigen is unknown. Trimming cost V 4 bases and J 0 bases, with 5 bases left between them. This CDR3 is built from 13 residues. The germline gives CDR1 SEHNR, CDR2 FQNEAQ (reference sequence). The chain employs TRBV7-9 and TRBJ2-3; D unclear. The input for sequencing was PBMCs, mostly from graft donor cells, taken 180 days after TCRalphabeta/CD19-depleted stem cell transplant. The receptor comes from a male patient between 2 and 15 years old who had a stem cell transplant for acute lymphoblastic leukemia, so the T cells may come from the graft donor. The CDR3 spells CASSSQSTDTQYF. The DNA of the CDR3 is TGTGCCAGCAGCTCGCAGAGCACAGATACGCAGTATTTT.